This T cell receptor beta chain comes out of a study of blood T cells in healthy people across ages. Study-wide results and limits: CMV status of donors was not determined, possibly confounding expanded clonotype changes. The recorded TCR beta diversity per million T cells decreased in a roughly linear manner with age.

The CDR3 covers 15 residues. Germline V gene data show CDR1 as MNHNS and CDR2 as SASEGT. V shed 1 base and J shed 2 bases, with 9 bases lying between them. Then a second PCR, running about 6 to 11 cycles, was carried out with a sample-barcoded 5' primer and a J-beta primer mix. From the 5' RACE reads, TCRdb called clonotypes with MiXCR, one entry per CDR3 protein. Altogether about 1,500,000 distinct CDR3 sequences are present, around 39% being singletons, with the ten largest covering 7.9%. Donation came from healthy Caucasian individuals in Russia who were aged roughly 6 to 100. In this sample, this clonotype turned up a few times. Its antigen is not known.

This TCR came from a woman under 30 in good health. The chain employs TRBV6-1 and TRBJ2-4; D remains ambiguous. Sequenced sample: blood. The CDR3 loop is CASSEGPVTKNIQYF. For the CDR3, the DNA is TGTGCCAGCAGTGAAGGGCCGGTAACCAAAAACATTCAGTACTTC.